The 32 T cell receptor beta chains below all came from one sample that was sequenced in a study of cytomegalovirus exposure and HLA in healthy donors. With 60 Vbeta and 13 Jbeta primers, the PCR was carried out. Profiling relied on immunoSEQ multiplex PCR, and the TCRdb table lists in-frame clones only, not all of them. The top ten clones hold approximately 2.6% of a sample with 150,000 to 180,000 clones, around 79% of them seen once. Sequencing was carried out using PBMCs. All receptors come from a man between 18 and 35 years old in good health and CMV-seronegative.

V and J are TRBV27 and TRBJ2-1; D may be TRBD2 (5 bases). Trimming took off 6 bases at V and 7 bases at J, with 22 bases between the two ends. The CDR3 consists of 16 residues. Looked up from germline, CDR1 is MNHEY and CDR2 is SMNVEV (reference sequence). CDR3 amino acids: CASRSQEIAIGNEQFF. The CDR3 coding sequence is TGTGCCAGCAGATCCCAAGAGATAGCGATAGGGAATGAGCAGTTCTTC.

V and J are TRBV25-1 and TRBJ2-1; D is ambiguous. The CDR3 is made up of 12 amino acids. Looked up from germline, CDR1 is MGHDK and CDR2 is SYGVNS. The germline V and J ends were trimmed by 4 bases and 9 bases, with 10 bases remaining between them. Here the CDR3 DNA reads TGTGCCAGCAGTGTCCGATTCGGTGAGCAGTTCTTC. Translation: CASSVRFGEQFF. Complete variable domain (other parts from reference TRBV25-1 and TRBJ2-1): EADIYQTPRYLVIGTGKKITLECSQTMGHDKMYWYQQDPGMELHLIHYSYGVNSTEKGDLSSESTVSRIRTEHFPLTLESARPSHTSQYLCASSVRFGEQFFGPGTRLTVL.

This clone has a handful of counts. The chain carries TRBV11-2 and TRBJ2-1, with 9 bases fitting TRBD2. The CDR3 sequence is 15 residues long. After removal of 1 base from V and 5 bases from J, the junction contained 3 bases not matched to a gene. Germline CDR1 reads SGHAT; CDR2 reads FQNNGV. In DNA, the CDR3 is TGTGCCAGCAGCTTAGGACTAGCGGATCACAATGAGCAGTTCTTC. Translated, it gives CASSLGLADHNEQFF.

This rearrangement joins TRBV4-1 to TRBJ2-1; 8 nucleotides agree with TRBD1. CDR1 MGHRA and CDR2 YSYEKL come from the germline V gene. CDR3 length: 14 residues. V shed 3 bases and J 6 bases; nucleotides not matched to a gene: 4. The CDR3 DNA follows: TGCGCCAGCAGCCAGCCCGGGACAGGCAATGAGCAGTTCTTC. It specifies CASSQPGTGNEQFF.

This clone was observed a few times. The CDR3 sequence: CASSPRDRSSYEQYF. In nucleotides, the CDR3 is TGCGCCAGCAGCCCCCGGGACAGGAGCTCCTACGAGCAGTACTTC. This sequence joins TRBV4-1 and TRBJ2-7; TRBD1 aligns across 8 bases. CDR1 MGHRA and CDR2 YSYEKL come from the germline V gene. V trimming: 4 bases; J trimming: 0 bases; junction bases outside the gene matches: 5. This CDR3 region has 15 residues.

The V and J genes are TRBV5-1 and TRBJ2-5; 7 positions match TRBD1. The CDR3 has 13 residues. The germline V gene has CDR1 SGHRS and CDR2 YFSETQ. The V and J ends lost 3 bases and 3 bases, in that order; junction bases with no gene match: 2. CDR3 bases: TGCGCCAGCAGCTCCGGGACAGAAGAGACCCAGTACTTC. This encodes CASSSGTEETQYF.

This clone was counted a few times. The genes are TRBV4-1 and TRBJ2-2, with D possibly TRBD1 on 5 matching bases. This CDR3 comprises 16 residues. Germline CDR1 reads MGHRA; CDR2 reads YSYEKL. Trimming removed 1 base from V and 0 bases from J, with 9 bases in between. The CDR3 spells CASSQGLTANTGELFF. For the CDR3, the DNA is TGCGCCAGCAGCCAAGGATTGACAGCGAACACCGGGGAGCTGTTTTTT.

The chain uses TRBV6-1 and TRBJ1-3, with no clear D. Germline V CDR1 and CDR2: MNHNS, SASEGT. V was clipped by 7 bases and J by 4 bases, with 8 bases between them. The CDR3 consists of 12 residues. The CDR3 here is CASTGEGNTIYF. The CDR3 nucleotides are TGTGCCAGCACGGGAGAGGGAAACACCATATATTTT.

V and J are TRBV9 and TRBJ1-2, with 7 bases matching TRBD1. This CDR3 is 17 amino acids long. The germline V gene encodes CDR1 SGDLS and CDR2 YYNGEE. Germline trimming cut 2 bases from V and 4 bases from J; bases unmatched to any gene: 14. In DNA form, the CDR3 reads TGTGCCAGCAGCGTCCCCCCGGGGGGGACAGATATCTATGGCTACACCTTC. Translating it yields CASSVPPGGTDIYGYTF.

J is TRBJ1-4 and V is TRBV27; a weak D match, TRBD1 (6 bases). V dropped 5 bases and J dropped 6 bases, with 16 bases sitting between them. Germline CDR1 is MNHEY and CDR2 is SMNVEV (reference sequence). CDR3 length: 15 amino acids. For the CDR3, the DNA is TGTGCCAGCAGTATTTACGGACAGAATTATGAAAAACTGTTTTTT. Protein: CASSIYGQNYEKLFF.

V is TRBV11-2 and J is TRBJ1-1; D ambiguous. V dropped 8 bases and J dropped 0 bases, with 7 bases sitting between them. This CDR3 comprises 12 residues. The V gene's germline CDR1 is SGHAT and CDR2 FQNNGV. Here the CDR3 DNA reads TGTGCCAGCGGCTGGCTGAACACTGAAGCTTTCTTT. Translating gives CASGWLNTEAFF. Combining the CDR3 with reference TRBV11-2 and TRBJ1-1 gives the whole variable domain EAGVAQSPRYKIIEKRQSVAFWCNPISGHATLYWYQQILGQGPKLLIQFQNNGVVDDSQLPKDRFSAERLKGVDSTLKIQPAKLEDSAVYLCASGWLNTEAFFGQGTRLTVV.

This clone has a single count. The chain has TRBV5-1 and TRBJ1-4, with D possibly matching TRBD1 (6 bases). Deletions cut 2 bases from V and 8 bases from J, with 16 bases between. The CDR3 sequence is 15 residues long. The germline gives CDR1 SGHRS, CDR2 YFSETQ. Here the CDR3 reads CASSLTWDTQEKLFF. For the CDR3, the DNA is TGCGCCAGCAGCTTAACTTGGGACACCCAGGAAAAACTGTTTTTT.

V gene TRBV11-1 combines with J gene TRBJ2-1; tentative D call: TRBD1 (6 bases). The V end was cut by 5 bases, the J end by 7 bases, with 12 bases between. Looked up from germline, CDR1 is SGHAT and CDR2 is FQDESV (reference sequence). The CDR3 consists of 13 residues. CDR3 region: CASSPGHRNEQFF. Written as DNA, the CDR3 is TGTGCCAGCAGCCCGGGACATCGGAATGAGCAGTTCTTC.

This clone was recorded once. V and J are TRBV4-1 and TRBJ1-2, with D maybe TRBD1 (6 bases). Trimming took off 2 bases at V and 4 bases at J, with 11 bases between the two ends. There are 14 residues in the CDR3. CDR1 and CDR2 from the germline V gene are MGHRA and YSYEKL. In DNA, the CDR3 is TGCGCCAGCAGCCAACCGGGACACCCCTATGGCTACACCTTC. It translates to CASSQPGHPYGYTF.

The chain couples TRBV5-5 to TRBJ1-5, with 7 bases that match TRBD1. The CDR3 runs 14 residues. Losses at the gene ends were 4 bases for V and 3 bases for J; bases not matched to a gene: 4. CDR1 is SGHKS and CDR2 is YYEKEE in the germline V gene (reference sequence). Here the CDR3 reads CASSVGTVNQPQHF. CDR3 nucleotides: TGTGCCAGCAGCGTGGGGACAGTCAATCAGCCCCAGCATTTT.

The chain recombines TRBV6-1 with TRBJ2-5; D is uncertain. Trimming left V 3 bases short and J 5 bases short, with 16 bases between. CDR1 MNHNS and CDR2 SASEGT come from the germline V gene. This CDR3 is built from 15 residues. The CDR3 bases are TGTGCCAGCAGTGAGAGGTCCGGCTTCGGTGAGACCCAGTACTTC. As protein: CASSERSGFGETQYF.

J is TRBJ2-2 and V is TRBV5-1, with 11 bases lining up with TRBD1. The CDR3 spans 18 residues. The junction had 11 bases not matched to a gene; V was cut back by 4 bases and J by 3 bases. Germline CDR1 and CDR2: SGHRS and YFSETQ. The CDR3 coding sequence is TGCGCCAGCAGCCCCGGGGACAGGGGGAGAGGGGACACCGGGGAGCTGTTTTTT. Amino acids: CASSPGDRGRGDTGELFF.

This chain links TRBV7-2 with TRBJ1-5; D gene uncertain. CDR3 length: 15 amino acids. V lost 5 bases to trimming and J lost 8 bases, with 19 bases between them. Germline V gives CDR1 SGHTA, CDR2 FQGNSA. CDR3 amino acids: CASSPDPDWGEPQHF. The CDR3 DNA reads as TGTGCCAGCAGCCCGGACCCGGACTGGGGAGAGCCCCAGCATTTT.

This clone appeared a single time. The genes are TRBV10-3 and TRBJ2-5, with 7 bases lining up with TRBD2. This CDR3 spans 13 amino acids. The V gene end was trimmed by 7 bases and the J gene end by 3 bases; junction bases not matched to a gene: 5. Germline V CDR1 and CDR2: ENHRY, SYGVKD. This CDR3 is CAITAGVEETQYF. The CDR3 DNA sequence: TGTGCCATCACCGCGGGGGTGGAAGAGACCCAGTACTTC.

The chain joins TRBV16 to TRBJ2-5, with D possibly being TRBD1 (5 bases). The DNA end is a closer match to TRBJ2-7, so the J assignment may be wrong. In germline, CDR1 is KGHSY, CDR2 FQNENV. The CDR3 totals 13 residues. The CDR3 here is CASSPRETYEQYF. As DNA, the CDR3 is TGTGCCAGCAGCCCCAGGGAAACCTACGAGCAGTACTTC.

The J gene is TRBJ1-6, the V gene TRBV5-1; 11 bases line up with TRBD1. J was trimmed by 8 bases and V by 4 bases; bases with no gene match: 5. The germline V gene has CDR1 SGHRS and CDR2 YFSETQ. The CDR3 has 15 residues. CDR3 residues: CASSPGQGAHSPLHF. Here the CDR3 DNA reads TGCGCCAGCAGCCCCGGACAGGGGGCCCATTCACCCCTCCACTTT.

The rearrangement links TRBV29-1 to TRBJ1-5; D is possibly TRBD1 (5 bases). Between the trimmed V and J ends, which lost 4 bases and 4 bases, there was a span of 17 bases. CDR1 is SQVTM, CDR2 ANQGSEA, per germline. The CDR3 is 15 amino acids. CDR3 coding DNA: TGCAGCGTTGCCGGCTTTCCGGGGGGAAATCAGCCCCAGCATTTT. Translating gives CSVAGFPGGNQPQHF.

The gene calls are TRBV6-5 and TRBJ1-6; TRBD1 agrees at 8 bases. CDR1 and CDR2 from the germline V gene are MNHEY and SVGAGI. The V segment lost 5 bases and the J segment 7 bases; nucleotides outside the gene matches: 7. The CDR3 runs to 15 residues. CDR3 nucleotides: TGTGCCAGCAGTACCTGGGACAGGAGGAATTCACCCCTCCACTTT. Translated: CASSTWDRRNSPLHF.

The table lists this clone with a count of one. V is TRBV5-1 and J is TRBJ2-3; weak D call: TRBD1 (6 bases). V was shortened by 0 bases and J by 0 bases, with 8 bases between the two germline ends. CDR1 and CDR2 from the germline V gene are SGHRS and YFSETQ. The CDR3 covers 15 residues. The CDR3 sequence is CASSLEGDSTDTQYF. In DNA, the CDR3 is TGCGCCAGCAGCTTGGAGGGGGATAGCACAGATACGCAGTATTTT.

The chain has TRBV28 and TRBJ1-5; D gene unclear. There are 13 residues in the CDR3. Germline V gives CDR1 MDHEN, CDR2 SYDVKM. Trimming took 5 bases from V and 0 from J, leaving 5 bases between them. The CDR3 DNA reads as TGTGCCAGCAGTGCAGGTAGCAATCAGCCCCAGCATTTT. Translation gives CASSAGSNQPQHF.

The J gene is TRBJ2-7, the V gene TRBV30, with 7 bases identical to TRBD1. The CDR3 is made up of 14 amino acids. Germline CDR1 reads GTSNPN; CDR2 reads SVGIG (reference sequence). J lost 3 bases, V lost 2 bases, and 7 bases had no gene match. CDR3: CAWSRDRGGYEQYF. As DNA, the CDR3 is TGTGCCTGGAGTCGGGACAGAGGAGGCTACGAGCAGTACTTC.

The V and J genes are TRBV11-1 and TRBJ2-7; tentative D call: TRBD2 (5 bases). This CDR3 spans 14 amino acids. CDR1 and CDR2 from the germline V gene are SGHAT and FQDESV (reference sequence). Trimming shortened V by 5 bases and J by 4 bases, and 15 bases separated the two germline ends. The CDR3 loop reads CASSLQHGIYEQYF. The DNA of the CDR3 is TGTGCCAGCAGCCTACAACACGGGATTTACGAGCAGTACTTC.

This chain connects TRBV5-1 to TRBJ2-2; 11 bases align to TRBD2. CDR1 and CDR2 from the germline V gene are SGHRS and YFSETQ. The CDR3 is 18 residues long. J lost 0 bases, V lost 7 bases, and 11 bases had no gene match. The CDR3 nucleotides are TGCGCCAGCCTTCCGGGGCTAGCGGGGGGCTCGAACACCGGGGAGCTGTTTTTT. Translating it yields CASLPGLAGGSNTGELFF.

This clone was detected only once. The J gene is TRBJ2-7, the V gene TRBV5-1; D may be TRBD1 (7 bases). This CDR3 spans 13 amino acids. The ends were cut back, 3 bases at V and 3 bases at J, with 10 bases in the middle. CDR1 SGHRS and CDR2 YFSETQ come from the germline V gene. DNA for the CDR3: TGCGCCAGCAGCTGGGGGGACAGCTACGAGCAGTACTTC. As protein: CASSWGDSYEQYF.

The chain recombines TRBV9 with TRBJ2-7, with D perhaps matching TRBD1 (5 bases). V lost 3 bases, J lost 5 bases, and 12 bases lay in between. Germline loops: CDR1 SGDLS, CDR2 YYNGEE. This CDR3 region has 13 residues. The CDR3 loop is CASSAEIRDEQYF. The CDR3, as DNA: TGTGCCAGCAGCGCAGAAATCAGGGACGAGCAGTACTTC.

This clone came up once. The chain employs TRBV6-5 and TRBJ1-1, with a possible D match to TRBD1 (5 bases). The length of the CDR3 is 16 residues. Germline V gene lookup returns CDR1 MNHEY and CDR2 SVGAGI. The ends were cut back, 0 bases at V and 4 bases at J, with 15 bases in the middle. DNA for the CDR3: TGTGCCAGCAGTTACTCGCGGCAGGGACTGAGCACTGAAGCTTTCTTT. Translating it yields CASSYSRQGLSTEAFF.

The V gene is TRBV7-2, the J gene TRBJ2-1, with D possibly TRBD2 on 5 matching bases. Trimming cost V 5 bases and J 2 bases, with 7 bases left between them. The length of the CDR3 is 13 residues. Germline V gives CDR1 SGHTA, CDR2 FQGNSA. The chain's CDR3 is CASSRGPYNEQFF. The DNA for the CDR3 is TGTGCCAGCAGCCGAGGGCCCTACAATGAGCAGTTCTTC. The full variable domain, in which reference TRBV7-2 and TRBJ2-1 provide the parts outside the CDR3, is GAGVSQSPSNKVTEKGKDVELRCDPISGHTALYWYRQSLGQGLEFLIYFQGNSAPDKSGLPSDRFSAERTGGSVSTLTIQRTQQEDSAVYLCASSRGPYNEQFFGPGTRLTVL.